What follows are 11 T cell receptor beta chains derived from one specimen sequenced in a study of T-cell reconstitution after alpha-beta-depleted transplantation in children. The authors prepared the TCRbeta library with unique molecular identifiers. Each CDR3 protein gets one entry after TCRdb re-called the PCR reads with MiXCR. This table holds hundreds of thousands of distinct CDR3 sequences, 13% found once. This material consisted of PBMCs, mostly from graft donor cells, taken 360 days after TCRalphabeta/CD19-depleted stem cell transplant. The receptors were sampled from a male patient aged 10-17 years who had a stem cell transplant for acute myeloid leukemia, so the T cells may come from the graft donor.

This clonotype appeared many times. This chain joins TRBV12-3 or TRBV12-4 and TRBJ2-5; D unclear. This CDR3 has 12 residues. Trimming took off 7 bases at V and 0 bases at J, with 6 bases between the two ends. The CDR3: CASTRNQETQYF. CDR3 sequence (DNA): TGTGCCAGCACCAGGAACCAAGAGACCCAGTACTTC.

This clonotype came up a few times. The CDR3 region has the DNA TGCAGCGTTAATATTGGACTAGCGAAAGATACGCAGTATTTT. Residues: CSVNIGLAKDTQYF. The chain couples TRBV29-1 to TRBJ2-3; 9 nucleotides match TRBD2. The V and J ends lost 5 bases and 5 bases, in that order; junction bases with no gene match: 8. Germline CDR1 SQVTM, CDR2 ANQGSEA. The CDR3 contains 14 residues.

This clonotype was counted between two and nine times. The chain carries TRBV28 and TRBJ2-7; 8 bases map to TRBD1. Germline values: CDR1 MDHEN, CDR2 SYDVKM. The V segment lost 6 bases and the J segment 4 bases; nucleotides outside the gene matches: 8. This CDR3 spans 14 amino acids. The CDR3: CASRRDRPSYEQYF. CDR3 nucleotide sequence: TGTGCCAGCAGACGGGACAGGCCTTCTTACGAGCAGTACTTC.

This clonotype showed up just a few times. This chain joins TRBV10-3 and TRBJ2-1; TRBD2 matches 9 bases. CDR1 is ENHRY, CDR2 SYGVKD, per germline. Trimming cost V 10 bases and J 1 base; bases outside gene matches: 17. The CDR3 is 18 residues long. CDR3 bases: TGTGCCACCGAGGGGACGACCCCCCTAGCGGGATCCTACAATGAGCAGTTCTTC. It encodes CATEGTTPLAGSYNEQFF.

Details on this clonotype: The germline gene is not matched at one end of the junction; a read error may be the cause. The chain uses TRBV9 and TRBJ1-1; D is unclear. The CDR3 extends over 14 amino acids. CDR1 is SGDLS and CDR2 is YYNGEE in the germline V gene. Here the CDR3 reads CTSSVAGRGTEAFF. The DNA of the CDR3 is TGTACCAGCAGCGTAGCGGGGAGAGGAACTGAAGCTTTCTTT.

The chain recombines TRBV21-1 with TRBJ1-1. TRBV21-1 is tagged as a pseudogene. This CDR3 is 18 amino acids long. The CDR3 sequence: CASSKVGCQVLMNTEAFF. The CDR3, as DNA: TGTGCCAGCAGCAAAGTGGGTTGTCAGGTACTGATGAACACTGAAGCTTTCTTT.

As for this clonotype: The junction departs from germline at one end; a sequencing error may be responsible. V is TRBV2 and J is TRBJ2-3, with 13 bases matching TRBD2. CDR3 length: 18 residues. The V gene's germline CDR1 is SNHLY and CDR2 FYNNEI. CDR3 protein: CTSSPRLAGGSLWDTQYF. In nucleotides, the CDR3 is TGTACCAGCAGCCCTCGACTAGCGGGAGGTTCCCTGTGGGATACGCAGTATTTT.

The rearrangement joins TRBV24-1 to TRBJ2-2, with 12 bases fitting TRBD2. The V gene end was trimmed by 4 bases and the J gene end by 5 bases; junction bases not matched to a gene: 7. Germline CDR1 KGHDR, CDR2 SFDVKD. CDR3 length: 17 amino acids. CDR3 sequence reads: CATSDSTSGRRTGELFF. The CDR3 DNA sequence: TGTGCCACCAGTGACTCAACTAGCGGGAGGAGGACCGGGGAGCTGTTTTTT.

The chain joins TRBV5-1 to TRBJ2-5; 12 bases line up with TRBD2. The CDR3 extends over 16 amino acids. Losses at the gene ends were 3 bases for V and 5 bases for J; bases not matched to a gene: 8. Germline V CDR1 and CDR2: SGHRS, YFSETQ. CDR3 in DNA: TGCGCCAGCAGCTCCCTAGCGGGAGGGCCCTTCGAGACCCAGTACTTC. Amino acids: CASSSLAGGPFETQYF.

This clonotype was counted between two and nine times. The CDR3 protein is CSVYRVNTGELFF. CDR3 coding DNA: TGCAGCGTTTATAGGGTCAACACCGGGGAGCTGTTTTTT. The chain combines TRBV29-1 with TRBJ2-2; unclear D gene. The ends were cut back, 5 bases at V and 2 bases at J, with 9 bases in the middle. Germline values: CDR1 SQVTM, CDR2 ANQGSEA. This CDR3 has 13 amino acids.

This clonotype appeared a single time. The chain is built from TRBV6-1 and TRBJ2-7, with 9 bases matching TRBD1. The V and J ends lost 5 bases and 5 bases, in that order; junction bases with no gene match: 7. Germline V gene lookup returns CDR1 MNHNS and CDR2 SASEGT. The CDR3 runs to 14 residues. For the CDR3, the DNA is TGTGCCAGCAGTCGGGACAGGGCTGTCCACGAGCAGTACTTC. Translation gives CASSRDRAVHEQYF.